A single sample is the source of the 17 T cell receptor beta chains below, sequenced in a study of cytomegalovirus exposure and HLA in healthy donors. PCR amplification relied on 60 Vbeta primers (plus 13 Jbeta primers). Using immunoSEQ multiplex PCR, the repertoire was profiled, and TCRdb retains in-frame clones only, with some absent. The repertoire holds about 150,000 clones, around 80% seen once, with 3% to 4% in the top ten. Sequenced sample: PBMCs. The receptors shown here come from a woman in her thirties or forties in good health and CMV-seronegative.

V usage is TRBV5-1 and J usage is TRBJ1-1, with 10 bases identical to TRBD1. Germline V CDR1 and CDR2: SGHRS, YFSETQ. The V segment lost 4 bases and the J segment 7 bases; nucleotides outside the gene matches: 7. This CDR3 comprises 14 residues. CDR3 DNA sequence: TGCGCCAGCAGCACCGGGACAGGGGTTTTTGAAGCTTTCTTT. As protein: CASSTGTGVFEAFF. Full variable domain (missing parts from reference TRBV5-1 and TRBJ1-1): KAGVTQTPRYLIKTRGQQVTLSCSPISGHRSVSWYQQTPGQGLQFLFEYFSETQRNKGNFPGRFSGRQFSNSRSEMNVSTLELGDSALYLCASSTGTGVFEAFFGQGTRLTVV.

This chain joins TRBV11-3 and TRBJ2-2; 10 bases align to TRBD2. From germline, CDR1 is SGHNT and CDR2 YENEEA. V lost 3 bases and J lost 6; bases outside the gene matches: 10. The CDR3 spans 17 residues. CDR3 residues: CASSFALAGVSPGELFF. CDR3 nucleotides: TGTGCCAGCAGCTTTGCCCTAGCGGGAGTAAGTCCCGGGGAGCTGTTTTTT.

The chain combines TRBV5-1 with TRBJ1-2; tentatively, D is TRBD1 (6 bases). The length of the CDR3 is 14 residues. The ends were cut back, 2 bases at V and 3 bases at J, with 11 bases in the middle. Per germline, CDR1 SGHRS and CDR2 YFSETQ. The CDR3 nucleotides read TGCGCCAGCAGCTTATCGACAGGATACTATGGCTACACCTTC. Its translation: CASSLSTGYYGYTF.

This clone has a single count. The CDR3 reads CASSGGHLYEQYF. Here the CDR3 DNA reads TGTGCCAGCAGTGGCGGACATCTCTACGAGCAGTACTTC. The chain recombines TRBV27 with TRBJ2-7, with D maybe TRBD1 (5 bases). This CDR3 spans 13 amino acids. The germline V gene encodes CDR1 MNHEY and CDR2 SMNVEV (reference sequence). Trimming stripped 5 bases from V and 3 bases from J, with 11 bases between.

This clone was detected only a few times. The chain joins TRBV6-5 to TRBJ1-1; a possible D gene is TRBD1 (6 bases). The CDR3 has 15 amino acids. Per the germline V gene, CDR1 is MNHEY and CDR2 is SVGAGI. V was cut by 5 bases and J by 0 bases, with 13 bases left in between. DNA for the CDR3: TGTGCCAGCAGTCCCCCCAACAGGGTGAACACTGAAGCTTTCTTT. Residues: CASSPPNRVNTEAFF.

The CDR3 sequence is CARDRVLSNQPQHF. The CDR3, as DNA: TGCGCCAGAGACCGGGTCCTAAGCAATCAGCCCCAGCATTTT. This chain joins TRBV10-1 and TRBJ1-5; no reliable D call. In germline, CDR1 is WNHNN, CDR2 SYGVQD (reference sequence). Trimming pared 9 bases from V and 1 base from J, leaving 13 bases between. The CDR3 consists of 14 residues.

The V and J genes are TRBV7-9 and TRBJ2-7; 10 bases agree with TRBD1. J gave up 3 bases and V 4 bases, and 3 bases lay outside the gene matches. Germline V CDR1 and CDR2: SEHNR, FQNEAQ (reference sequence). This CDR3 has 14 residues. Written as DNA, the CDR3 is TGTGCCAGCAGCTCCCGGACAGGGGGCTACGAGCAGTACTTC. It encodes CASSSRTGGYEQYF.

The gene calls are TRBV10-2 and TRBJ2-7; TRBD2 matches at 7 bases. Trimming removed 7 bases from V and 7 bases from J; junction bases left unmatched: 16. The CDR3 extends over 15 amino acids. Looked up from germline, CDR1 is WSHSY and CDR2 is SAAADI. The CDR3 DNA sequence: TGCGCCAGCACCCCTCATATTGGGGGGGAGAGAGAGCAGTACTTC. It codes for CASTPHIGGEREQYF.

V usage is TRBV5-4 and J usage is TRBJ2-1, with 9 bases identical to TRBD1. CDR1 is SGHNT and CDR2 is YYREEE in the germline V gene (reference sequence). V gave up 3 bases and J gave up 4 bases; unmatched junction bases: 8. The CDR3 length is 16 residues. CDR3: CASSSDRGRHYNEQFF. The CDR3 nucleotides are TGTGCCAGCAGCTCGGACAGGGGTCGCCATTACAATGAGCAGTTCTTC.

V is TRBV28 and J is TRBJ1-5; D might be TRBD1 (6 bases). The CDR3 is 15 residues long. The germline V and J ends were trimmed by 4 bases and 7 bases, with 17 bases remaining between them. The germline V gene has CDR1 MDHEN and CDR2 SYDVKM. The CDR3 coding sequence is TGTGCCAGCAGTTCCTCCGTTGGACAGATACAGCCCCAGCATTTT. Translated: CASSSSVGQIQPQHF.

CDR3 in DNA: TGTGCCAGCTCAAGGAGCACAGGGGCGAGGGAGCAGTACTTC. It specifies CASSRSTGAREQYF. The rearrangement uses TRBV18 and TRBJ2-7; TRBD1 agrees at 7 bases. The V gene's germline CDR1 is KGHSH and CDR2 LQKENI. The CDR3 is made up of 14 amino acids. V lost 5 bases to trimming and J lost 7 bases; unmatched junction nucleotides: 11.

V gene TRBV2 combines with J gene TRBJ2-7, with D possibly matching TRBD1 (6 bases). Germline values: CDR1 SNHLY, CDR2 FYNNEI. V was cut by 7 bases and J by 9 bases, with 22 bases left in between. The CDR3 runs to 14 residues. For the CDR3, the DNA is TGTGCCAGCACCTATGGGACAAACTTCTATGGGCAGTACTTC. As protein: CASTYGTNFYGQYF.

The sample holds one count of this clone. This sequence joins TRBV28 and TRBJ1-1; TRBD1 is a possible D gene (5 bases). There are 12 residues in the CDR3. Germline loops: CDR1 MDHEN, CDR2 SYDVKM. The germline V and J ends were trimmed by 9 bases and 11 bases, with 19 bases remaining between them. The CDR3 loop is CASGAPGRLAFF. CDR3 coding DNA: TGTGCCAGTGGGGCCCCTGGCCGGTTGGCTTTCTTT.

This chain connects TRBV2 to TRBJ2-5; 7 bases align to TRBD1. The CDR3 has 16 amino acids. The germline gives CDR1 SNHLY, CDR2 FYNNEI. Trimming at V came to 8 bases and at J to 1 base, leaving 13 bases not matched to a gene. CDR3 region: CASEKGTVGVQETQYF. CDR3 nucleotide sequence: TGTGCCAGCGAAAAGGGGACAGTTGGGGTCCAAGAGACCCAGTACTTC.

This sequence joins TRBV7-2 and TRBJ2-5; a weak D match, TRBD2 (6 bases). V lost 5 bases and J 4 bases, leaving 14 bases between the germline ends. Per germline, CDR1 SGHTA and CDR2 FQGNSA. The CDR3 is 14 residues long. This CDR3 is CASSPRDFSETQYF. The CDR3 coding sequence is TGTGCCAGCAGCCCGAGGGACTTCTCAGAGACCCAGTACTTC. The variable domain in full, completed from reference TRBV7-2 and TRBJ2-5, reads GAGVSQSPSNKVTEKGKDVELRCDPISGHTALYWYRQSLGQGLEFLIYFQGNSAPDKSGLPSDRFSAERTGGSVSTLTIQRTQQEDSAVYLCASSPRDFSETQYFGPGTRLLVL.

The J gene is TRBJ1-2, the V gene TRBV30, with 10 nucleotides matching TRBD1. J was trimmed by 4 bases and V by 1 base; bases with no gene match: 9. In germline, CDR1 is GTSNPN, CDR2 SVGIG (reference sequence). CDR3 length equals 16 residues. Here the CDR3 reads CAWSATTGGFVYGYTF. As DNA, the CDR3 is TGTGCCTGGAGTGCAACGACAGGGGGCTTTGTCTATGGCTACACCTTC.

V is TRBV7-6 and J is TRBJ2-5, with D maybe TRBD1 (6 bases). Trimming took 4 bases from V and 2 from J, leaving 11 bases between them. This CDR3 region has 14 residues. Germline V gene data show CDR1 as SGHVS and CDR2 as FNYEAQ. CDR3 bases: TGTGCCAGCAGCTCAACGACAGGTCAAGAGACCCAGTACTTC. Encoded protein: CASSSTTGQETQYF.